Shown below are 20 T cell receptor beta chains from a single sample sequenced in a study of OX40 agonist ivuxolimab in advanced cancers. Repertoires were generated with immunoSEQ multiplex PCR, while TCRdb's copy carries only in-frame clones and drops some. The profile shows about 79,000 clones, around 90% of them singletons. The material was CD4+ or CD8+ T cells sorted from blood, obtained in a trial of the OX40 agonist ivuxolimab. These TCRs come from an adult with an advanced solid tumor such as melanoma, head and neck, liver or kidney cancer.

V gene TRBV14 combines with J gene TRBJ2-4, with D perhaps assigned TRBD1 or TRBD2 (5 bases each). Germline V lookup: CDR1 SGHDN, CDR2 FVKESK. The CDR3 totals 17 residues. With 2 bases removed from V and 1 base from J, the gap between germline ends came to 15 bases. The DNA of the CDR3 is TGTGCCAGCAGCCAATCAAGAGGGGCGACGGCCAAAAACATTCAGTACTTC. The encoded protein is CASSQSRGATAKNIQYF. The full variable domain, with the rest looked up from reference TRBV14 and TRBJ2-4, is EAGVTQFPSHSVIEKGQTVTLRCDPISGHDNLYWYRRVMGKEIKFLLHFVKESKQDESGMPNNRFLAERTGGTYSTLKVQPAELEDSGVYFCASSQSRGATAKNIQYFGAGTRLSVL.

The sample holds a few counts of this clone. The genes are TRBV5-4 and TRBJ1-6; D is ambiguous. This CDR3 has 17 residues. Germline CDR1 SGHNT, CDR2 YYREEE (reference sequence). Trimming pared 4 bases from V and 0 bases from J, leaving 14 bases between. CDR3 coding DNA: TGTGCCAGCAGCGACGGAGGAGGCAGCTCCTATAATTCACCCCTCCACTTT. Translation gives CASSDGGGSSYNSPLHF. Together with reference TRBV5-4 and TRBJ1-6, the CDR3 gives the full variable domain: ETGVTQSPTHLIKTRGQQVTLRCSSQSGHNTVSWYQQALGQGPQFIFQYYREEENGRGNFPPRFSGLQFPNYSSELNVNALELDDSALYLCASSDGGGSSYNSPLHFGNGTRLTVT.

The chain employs TRBV7-6 and TRBJ2-5; perhaps TRBD2 as D (6 bases). Germline lookup yields CDR1 SGHVS and CDR2 FNYEAQ. The CDR3 runs 15 residues. V was pared by 1 base and J by 6 bases, with 15 bases between. The CDR3 DNA reads TGTGCCAGCAGCTTAGGGGGACTCCCAGGAAAGACCCAGTACTTC. Protein sequence: CASSLGGLPGKTQYF.

V gene TRBV25-1 combines with J gene TRBJ1-4; D remains unclear. V was shortened by 3 bases and J by 4 bases, with 9 bases between the two germline ends. Germline lookup yields CDR1 MGHDK and CDR2 SYGVNS. This CDR3 region has 14 residues. CDR3 bases: TGTGCCAGCAGTGACACCAGAAATAATGAAAAACTGTTTTTT. It translates to CASSDTRNNEKLFF.

V and J are TRBV30 and TRBJ2-2, with TRBD2 identical over 8 bases. Per germline, CDR1 GTSNPN and CDR2 SVGIG (reference sequence). The CDR3 has 14 residues. The V segment lost 2 bases and the J segment 4 bases; nucleotides outside the gene matches: 3. CDR3 residues: CAWSSGGFTGELFF. The CDR3 DNA follows: TGTGCCTGGAGTTCGGGGGGGTTCACCGGGGAGCTGTTTTTT.

The gene calls are TRBV6-5 and TRBJ1-5; perhaps TRBD1 as D (6 bases). V lost 2 bases, J lost 7 bases, and 9 bases lay in between. Germline loops: CDR1 MNHEY, CDR2 SVGAGI. This CDR3 is 13 amino acids long. CDR3 DNA: TGTGCCAGCAGTTACCTCAGGGGACAGCCCCAGCATTTT. Protein product: CASSYLRGQPQHF.

V is TRBV7-8 and J is TRBJ1-5, with 8 bases fitting TRBD1. CDR3 length: 15 amino acids. V shed 5 bases, J shed 6 bases, and the junction held 9 bases outside the gene matches. Germline V lookup: CDR1 SGHVS, CDR2 FQNEAQ. CDR3: CASSRGTGASQPQHF. The CDR3 DNA reads TGTGCCAGCAGCCGCGGGACAGGAGCCTCTCAGCCCCAGCATTTT.

The chain uses TRBV7-8 and TRBJ2-7; 7 positions agree with TRBD1. The V gene's germline CDR1 is SGHVS and CDR2 FQNEAQ. V trimming: 4 bases; J trimming: 6 bases; junction bases outside the gene matches: 9. The CDR3 covers 14 residues. CDR3 sequence: CASSSRQGFSEQYV. CDR3 bases: TGTGCCAGCAGCTCGAGACAGGGTTTCAGCGAGCAGTACGTC.

This chain links TRBV19 with TRBJ1-3; TRBD1 agrees at 8 bases. CDR1 is LNHDA and CDR2 is SQIVND in the germline V gene (reference sequence). J was trimmed by 0 bases and V by 5 bases; bases with no gene match: 9. This CDR3 contains 17 residues. CDR3 DNA sequence: TGTGCCAGTAGTGTCTCTCCGGGACAGGTCTCTGGAAACACCATATATTTT. Its translation is CASSVSPGQVSGNTIYF.

The V call is TRBV10-2, the J call TRBJ1-4, with unresolved D. The CDR3 runs 13 residues. Trimming cost V 6 bases and J 2 bases, with 7 bases left between them. Germline CDR1 and CDR2: WSHSY and SAAADI. In DNA, the CDR3 is TGCGCCAGCAGGGCCGGGACTAATGAAAAACTGTTTTTT. It is translated as CASRAGTNEKLFF.

The chain employs TRBV2 and TRBJ2-5, with 10 bases matching TRBD2. The CDR3 loop spans 16 amino acids. Germline V CDR1 and CDR2: SNHLY, FYNNEI. With 0 bases clipped from V and 4 bases from J, the junction kept 5 bases outside the gene matches. CDR3 DNA sequence: TGTGCCAGCAGTGAAGCCGCGGCTAGCGGGGGAGAGACCCAGTACTTC. This sequence encodes CASSEAAASGGETQYF. The full variable domain, completed using reference TRBV2 and TRBJ2-5, is EPEVTQTPSHQVTQMGQEVILRCVPISNHLYFYWYRQILGQKVEFLVSFYNNEISEKSEIFDDQFSVERPDGSNFTLKIRSTKLEDSAMYFCASSEAAASGGETQYFGPGTRLLVL.

This chain connects TRBV5-1 to TRBJ1-1; D is possibly TRBD1 (6 bases). The CDR3 runs to 14 residues. V lost 4 bases and J 0 bases, leaving 10 bases between the germline ends. Germline V gene lookup returns CDR1 SGHRS and CDR2 YFSETQ. Here the CDR3 reads CASSQDSMNTEAFF. In DNA, the CDR3 is TGCGCCAGCAGCCAGGACAGCATGAACACTGAAGCTTTCTTT.

J is TRBJ2-2 and V is TRBV5-1; unclear D gene. V was trimmed by 0 bases and J by 4 bases, leaving 7 bases between them. Germline CDR1 reads SGHRS; CDR2 reads YFSETQ. CDR3 length: 14 residues. CDR3 in DNA: TGCGCCAGCAGCTTGGTGGCGGTCACCGGGGAGCTGTTTTTT. Amino acid sequence: CASSLVAVTGELFF.

The gene calls are TRBV5-6 and TRBJ1-2; D is undetermined. V lost 7 bases, J lost 4 bases, and 17 bases lay in between. Germline V CDR1 and CDR2: SGHDT, YYEEEE. The CDR3 is 14 amino acids. The CDR3 region is CASHLRGKGYGYTF. CDR3 in DNA: TGTGCCAGCCACCTGAGAGGAAAGGGCTATGGCTACACCTTC.

The chain recombines TRBV5-1 with TRBJ2-7, with D possibly matching TRBD2 (6 bases). V was pared by 3 bases and J by 0 bases, with 19 bases between. CDR1 and CDR2 (germline): SGHRS, YFSETQ. The CDR3 extends over 17 amino acids. The CDR3 here is CASSSLTRAKSSYEQYV. The CDR3 DNA reads TGCGCCAGCAGCTCCTTGACTAGGGCAAAGAGCTCCTACGAGCAGTACGTC.

The chain joins TRBV5-4 to TRBJ1-1; possibly TRBD1 for D (6 bases). The length of the CDR3 is 15 residues. CDR1 is SGHNT, CDR2 YYREEE, per germline (reference sequence). Trimming left V 2 bases short and J 1 base short, with 12 bases between. The chain's CDR3 is CASSFTGTSNTEAFF. For the CDR3, the DNA is TGTGCCAGCAGCTTTACAGGGACCTCGAACACTGAAGCTTTCTTT.

The rearrangement joins TRBV9 to TRBJ1-1; 8 positions agree with TRBD1. The V gene's germline CDR1 is SGDLS and CDR2 YYNGEE. Losses at the gene ends were 3 bases for V and 2 bases for J; bases not matched to a gene: 12. CDR3 length equals 17 residues. DNA for the CDR3: TGTGCCAGCAGCGGACCTGGCCCTGGACAGGGTAACACTGAAGCTTTCTTT. It is translated as CASSGPGPGQGNTEAFF.

The chain recombines TRBV30 with TRBJ1-2; a possible D gene is TRBD1 (5 bases). V lost 3 bases and J lost 4, with 6 bases in between. The germline V gene encodes CDR1 GTSNPN and CDR2 SVGIG (reference sequence). CDR3 length: 11 residues. The DNA of the CDR3 is TGTGCCTGGAGGACAGTCTATGGCTACACCTTC. It specifies CAWRTVYGYTF.

V usage is TRBV4-1 and J usage is TRBJ2-7; 8 positions match TRBD1. The CDR3 is 19 amino acids. Per the germline V gene, CDR1 is MGHRA and CDR2 is YSYEKL. V lost 4 bases to trimming and J lost 0 bases; unmatched junction nucleotides: 17. This CDR3 reads CASSRVFTPQGAASYEQYF. CDR3 DNA sequence: TGCGCCAGCAGCCGGGTCTTCACCCCTCAGGGGGCGGCCTCCTACGAGCAGTACTTC.

This chain uses TRBV5-1 with TRBJ2-3; the D gene could be TRBD1 or TRBD2 (6 bases each). Germline CDR1 is SGHRS and CDR2 is YFSETQ. The CDR3 spans 14 residues. V was shortened by 4 bases and J by 4 bases, with 13 bases between the two germline ends. The CDR3 nucleotides are TGCGCCAGCAGCGTCGGGGGCCGCGCAGATACGCAGTATTTT. It codes for CASSVGGRADTQYF.